This TCR beta chain stems from a study of neoadjuvant anti-PD-1 for oral cavity cancer. General study findings and limits: With a few patients per group, TCR findings need larger cohorts.

Some clones are missing from TCRdb's copy, which holds only in-frame ones; the method was immunoSEQ multiplex PCR. The table has about 16,000 clones, around two thirds seen once. This clone was counted a single time. No antigen is known for it. The CDR3 has 17 residues. Trimming took off 2 bases at V and 5 bases at J, with 19 bases between the two ends. Germline V gene lookup returns CDR1 LNHNV and CDR2 YYDKDF (reference sequence). V usage is TRBV15 and J usage is TRBJ2-1; perhaps TRBD1 as D (6 bases). This TCR was recovered from a person aged 40 to 85 with oral cavity squamous cell carcinoma. The source was PBMCs, collected before nivolumab (anti-PD-1) treatment. In DNA form, the CDR3 reads TGTGCCACCAGCAGAACCAAGGGGGAAGGACGGGACAATGAGCAGTTCTTC. Protein: CATSRTKGEGRDNEQFF.